Included here is one T cell receptor (beta chain) sequence, with context. Its antigen is unknown. The CDR3 is 11 residues long. The V and J ends lost 4 bases and 8 bases respectively, with 9 bases between them. Germline loops: CDR1 SGHTS, CDR2 YDEGEE. The entry originates in a study of cytomegalovirus exposure and HLA in healthy donors. Study-level information: Counted in an early data release were 65 million to 100 million unique TCRs from HLA-typed donors. General study points: The study listed 164 cytomegalovirus-associated TCR beta chains.

PCR was performed using 60 Vbeta and 13 Jbeta primers. Profiled with immunoSEQ multiplex PCR; TCRdb holds only in-frame clones, not every one. The repertoire includes about 100,000 clones, over 65% of them detected once, and about 0.79% sits in the top ten. The chain is built from TRBV5-8 and TRBJ1-2; TRBD1 might be the D (6 bases). This clonotype was obtained from a woman in her fifties or sixties in good health and CMV-seronegative. What was sequenced was PBMCs. The CDR3 spells CASSPQGGYTF. CDR3 DNA: TGTGCCAGCAGCCCCCAGGGGGGCTACACCTTC.